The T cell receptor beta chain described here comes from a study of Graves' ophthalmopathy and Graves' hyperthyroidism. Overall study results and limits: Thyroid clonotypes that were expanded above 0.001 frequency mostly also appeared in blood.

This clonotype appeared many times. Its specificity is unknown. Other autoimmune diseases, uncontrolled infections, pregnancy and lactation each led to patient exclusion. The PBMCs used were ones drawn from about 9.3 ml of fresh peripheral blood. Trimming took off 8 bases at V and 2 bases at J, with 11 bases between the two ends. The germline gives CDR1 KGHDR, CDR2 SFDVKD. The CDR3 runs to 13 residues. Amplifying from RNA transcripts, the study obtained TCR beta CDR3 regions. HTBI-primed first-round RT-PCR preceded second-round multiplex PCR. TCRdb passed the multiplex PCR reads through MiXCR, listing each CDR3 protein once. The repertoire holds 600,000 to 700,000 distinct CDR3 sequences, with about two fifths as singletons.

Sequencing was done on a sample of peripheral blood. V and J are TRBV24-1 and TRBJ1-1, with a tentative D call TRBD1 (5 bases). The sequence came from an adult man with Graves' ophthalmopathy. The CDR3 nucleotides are TGTGCCACCATGGGGCAGGGAAACACTGAAGCTTTCTTT. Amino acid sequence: CATMGQGNTEAFF.